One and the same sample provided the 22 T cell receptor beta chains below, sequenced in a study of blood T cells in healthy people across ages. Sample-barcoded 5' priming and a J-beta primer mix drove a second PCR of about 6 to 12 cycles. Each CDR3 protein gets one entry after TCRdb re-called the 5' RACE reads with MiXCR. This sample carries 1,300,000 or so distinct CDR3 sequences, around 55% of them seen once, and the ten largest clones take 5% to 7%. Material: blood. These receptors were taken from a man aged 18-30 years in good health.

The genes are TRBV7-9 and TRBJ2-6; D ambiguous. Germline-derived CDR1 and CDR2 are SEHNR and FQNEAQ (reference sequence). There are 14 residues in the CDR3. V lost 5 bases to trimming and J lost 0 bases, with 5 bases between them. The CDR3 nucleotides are TGTGCCAGCAGCCACAACTCTGGGGCCAACGTCCTGACTTTC. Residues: CASSHNSGANVLTF.

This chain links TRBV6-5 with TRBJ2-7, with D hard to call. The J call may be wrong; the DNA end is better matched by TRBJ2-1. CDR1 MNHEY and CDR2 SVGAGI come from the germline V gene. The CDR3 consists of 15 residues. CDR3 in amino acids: CASSYSSARGETQFF. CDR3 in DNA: TGTGCCAGCAGTTACTCTTCGGCGCGTGGAGAGACCCAGTTCTTC.

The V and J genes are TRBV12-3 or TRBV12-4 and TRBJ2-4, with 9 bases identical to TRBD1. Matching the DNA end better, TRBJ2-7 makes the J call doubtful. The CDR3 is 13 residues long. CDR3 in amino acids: CASSFWDRDEQYF. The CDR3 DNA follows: TGTGCCAGCAGTTTTTGGGACAGGGACGAGCAGTACTTC.

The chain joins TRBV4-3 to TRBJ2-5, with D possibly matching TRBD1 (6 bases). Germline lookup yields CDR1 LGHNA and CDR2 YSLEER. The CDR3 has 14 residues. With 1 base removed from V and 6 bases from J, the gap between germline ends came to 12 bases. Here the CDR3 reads CASSQVGGLKTQYF. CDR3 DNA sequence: TGCGCCAGCAGCCAAGTAGGGGGATTGAAGACCCAGTACTTC.

The CDR3 nucleotides read TGCGCCAGCAGCCTATCTAGCGGGATCATAGTAAGCTACAATGAGCAGTTCTTC. Protein sequence: CASSLSSGIIVSYNEQFF. The J gene is TRBJ2-1, the V gene TRBV4-3, with 9 bases lining up with TRBD2. There are 18 residues in the CDR3. Trimming removed 4 bases from V and 3 bases from J; junction bases left unmatched: 13. Germline V lookup: CDR1 LGHNA, CDR2 YSLEER.

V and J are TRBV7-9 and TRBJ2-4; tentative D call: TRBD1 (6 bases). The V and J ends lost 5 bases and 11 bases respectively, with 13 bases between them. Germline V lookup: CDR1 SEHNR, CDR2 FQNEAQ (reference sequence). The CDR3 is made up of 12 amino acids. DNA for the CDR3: TGTGCCAGCAGCAACGACCGGACAGTTCAGTACTTC. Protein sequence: CASSNDRTVQYF.

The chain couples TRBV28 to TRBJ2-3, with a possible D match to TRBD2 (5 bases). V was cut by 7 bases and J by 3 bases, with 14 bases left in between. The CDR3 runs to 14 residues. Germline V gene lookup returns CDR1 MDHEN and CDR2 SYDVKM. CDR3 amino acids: CASNGVSGTDTQYF. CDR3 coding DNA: TGTGCCAGCAACGGAGTATCGGGGACAGATACGCAGTATTTT.

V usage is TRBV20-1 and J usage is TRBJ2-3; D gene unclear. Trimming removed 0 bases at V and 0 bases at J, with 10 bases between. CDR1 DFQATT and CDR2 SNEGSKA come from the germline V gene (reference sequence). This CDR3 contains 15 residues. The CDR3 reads CSARDAADSTDTQYF. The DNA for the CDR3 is TGCAGTGCTAGAGATGCGGCGGATAGCACAGATACGCAGTATTTT.

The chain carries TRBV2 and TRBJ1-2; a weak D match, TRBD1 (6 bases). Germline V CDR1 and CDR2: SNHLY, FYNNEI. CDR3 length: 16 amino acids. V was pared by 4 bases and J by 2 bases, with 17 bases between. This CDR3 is CASSARDNGWNYGYTF. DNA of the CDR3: TGTGCCAGCAGTGCCCGGGACAACGGATGGAACTATGGCTACACCTTC.

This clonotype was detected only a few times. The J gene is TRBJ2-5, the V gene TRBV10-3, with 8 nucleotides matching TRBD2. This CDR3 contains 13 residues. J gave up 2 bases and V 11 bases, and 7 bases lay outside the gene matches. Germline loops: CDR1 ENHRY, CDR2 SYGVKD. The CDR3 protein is CAATGGAQETQYF. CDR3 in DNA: TGTGCCGCCACCGGGGGGGCTCAAGAGACCCAGTACTTC.

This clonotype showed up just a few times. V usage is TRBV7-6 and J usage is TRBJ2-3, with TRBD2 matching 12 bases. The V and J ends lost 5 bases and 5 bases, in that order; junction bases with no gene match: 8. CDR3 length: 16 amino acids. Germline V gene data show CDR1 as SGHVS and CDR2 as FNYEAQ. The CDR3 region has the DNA TGTGCCAGCAGCCGCAGACTAGCGGGAGATAAAGATACGCAGTATTTT. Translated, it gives CASSRRLAGDKDTQYF.

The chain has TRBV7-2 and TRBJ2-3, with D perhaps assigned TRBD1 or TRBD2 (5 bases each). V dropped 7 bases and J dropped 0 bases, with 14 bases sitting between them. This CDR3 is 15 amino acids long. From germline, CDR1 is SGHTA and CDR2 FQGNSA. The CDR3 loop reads CASTPGTFSTDTQYF. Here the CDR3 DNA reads TGTGCCAGCACCCCCGGGACCTTTAGCACAGATACGCAGTATTTT.

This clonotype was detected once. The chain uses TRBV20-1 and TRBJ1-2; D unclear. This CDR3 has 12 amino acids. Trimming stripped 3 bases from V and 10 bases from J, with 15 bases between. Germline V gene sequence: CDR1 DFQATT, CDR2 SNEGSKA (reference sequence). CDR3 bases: TGCAGTGCTAGTGTGTATAGGGCTGCCTACACCTTC. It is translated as CSASVYRAAYTF.

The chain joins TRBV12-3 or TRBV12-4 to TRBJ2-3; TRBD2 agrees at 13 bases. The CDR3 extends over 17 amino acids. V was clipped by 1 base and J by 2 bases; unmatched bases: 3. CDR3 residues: CASSLGTSGRLTDTQYF. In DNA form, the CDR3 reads TGTGCCAGCAGTTTAGGGACTAGCGGGAGACTCACAGATACGCAGTATTTT.

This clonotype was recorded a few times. The CDR3 DNA sequence: TGTGCCATCCGGGCAGGGGGTGCCTATGGCTACACCTTC. Translated: CAIRAGGAYGYTF. The chain uses TRBV10-3 and TRBJ1-2; 7 positions agree with TRBD1. V shed 8 bases, J shed 4 bases, and the junction held 7 bases outside the gene matches. CDR3 length: 13 residues. Germline CDR1 is ENHRY and CDR2 is SYGVKD.

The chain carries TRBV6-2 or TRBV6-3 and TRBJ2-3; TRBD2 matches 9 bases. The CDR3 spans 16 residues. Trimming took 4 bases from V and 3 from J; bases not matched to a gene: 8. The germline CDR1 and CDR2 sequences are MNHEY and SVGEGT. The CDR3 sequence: CASSSTGTSKTDTQYF. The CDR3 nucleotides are TGTGCCAGCAGTTCCACCGGGACTAGCAAAACAGATACGCAGTATTTT.

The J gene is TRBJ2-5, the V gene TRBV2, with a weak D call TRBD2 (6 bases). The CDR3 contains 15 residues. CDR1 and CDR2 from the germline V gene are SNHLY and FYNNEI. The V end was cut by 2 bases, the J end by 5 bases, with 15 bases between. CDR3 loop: CASSESWGRGETQYF. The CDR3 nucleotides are TGTGCCAGCAGTGAATCGTGGGGCCGGGGGGAGACCCAGTACTTC.

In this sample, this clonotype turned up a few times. CDR3 sequence: CASSFALLTGPTEQYF. The DNA for the CDR3 is TGTGCCAGCAGCTTCGCTCTTCTAACAGGGCCTACGGAGCAGTACTTC. The rearrangement links TRBV5-4 to TRBJ2-7, with D tentatively TRBD1 (6 bases). The CDR3 consists of 16 residues. V shed 2 bases and J shed 7 bases, with 22 bases lying between them. The germline CDR1 and CDR2 sequences are SGHNT and YYREEE (reference sequence).

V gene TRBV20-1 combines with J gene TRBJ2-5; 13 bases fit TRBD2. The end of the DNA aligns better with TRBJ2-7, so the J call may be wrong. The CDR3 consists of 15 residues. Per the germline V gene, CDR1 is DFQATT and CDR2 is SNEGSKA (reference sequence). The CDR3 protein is CSADRLAGGNYEQYF. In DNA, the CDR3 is TGCAGTGCAGACCGACTAGCGGGGGGCAACTACGAGCAGTACTTC.

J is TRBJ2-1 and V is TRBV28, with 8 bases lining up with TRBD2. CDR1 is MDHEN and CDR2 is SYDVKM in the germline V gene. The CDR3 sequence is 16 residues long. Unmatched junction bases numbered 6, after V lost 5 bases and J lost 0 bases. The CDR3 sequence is CASSTISGASYNEQFF. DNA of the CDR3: TGTGCCAGCAGTACCATTAGCGGGGCCTCCTACAATGAGCAGTTCTTC.

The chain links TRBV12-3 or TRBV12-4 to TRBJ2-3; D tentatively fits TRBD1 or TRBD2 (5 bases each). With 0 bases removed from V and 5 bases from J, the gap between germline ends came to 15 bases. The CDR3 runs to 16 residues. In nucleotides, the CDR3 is TGTGCCAGCAGTTTAGCGTTCGGGAACAGGCGAGATACGCAGTATTTT. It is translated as CASSLAFGNRRDTQYF.

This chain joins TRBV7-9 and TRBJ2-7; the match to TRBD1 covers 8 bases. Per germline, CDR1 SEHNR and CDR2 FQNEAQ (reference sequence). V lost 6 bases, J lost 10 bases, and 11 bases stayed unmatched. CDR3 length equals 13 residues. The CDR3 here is CASSRGQGRNQYF. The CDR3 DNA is TGTGCCAGCAGTAGAGGACAGGGACGTAACCAGTACTTC. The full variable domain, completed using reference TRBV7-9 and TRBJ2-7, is DTGVSQNPRHKITKRGQNVTFRCDPISEHNRLYWYRQTLGQGPEFLTYFQNEAQLEKSRLLSDRFSAERPKGSFSTLEIQRTEQGDSAMYLCASSRGQGRNQYFGPGTRLTVT.